This entry lists 4 T cell receptor beta chains sequenced from one sample in a study of blood T cell repertoires in COVID-19. Assay used: immunoSEQ multiplex PCR; TCRdb lists only in-frame clones, some missing. The sample gives more than 35,000 clones, about two thirds of which show up once; 6.2% is in the top ten. The sample comprised peripheral blood. Receptor source: an older man with acute or convalescent COVID-19.

This clone was counted between two and nine times. The chain has TRBV25-1 and TRBJ2-7; D gene uncertain. V was trimmed by 7 bases and J by 0 bases, leaving 10 bases between them. Germline assignment: CDR1 MGHDK and CDR2 SYGVNS. The CDR3 extends over 13 amino acids. CDR3: CASTPPSSYEQYF. The CDR3 bases are TGTGCCAGCACGCCCCCGAGCTCCTACGAGCAGTACTTC.

V is TRBV30 and J is TRBJ1-6; 9 positions match TRBD1. This CDR3 is 13 amino acids long. V shed 4 bases and J 7 bases; nucleotides not matched to a gene: 2. Germline V gene lookup returns CDR1 GTSNPN and CDR2 SVGIG (reference sequence). CDR3 region: CAWKGTGNSPLHF. The DNA for the CDR3 is TGTGCCTGGAAAGGGACAGGGAATTCACCCCTCCACTTT.

CDR3 amino acids: CASSLRQGSYGYTF. CDR3 DNA: TGTGCCAGCAGCTTAAGGCAGGGAAGCTATGGCTACACCTTC. The chain is built from TRBV13 and TRBJ1-2; tentatively, D is TRBD1 (5 bases). Trimming stripped 2 bases from V and 4 bases from J, with 11 bases between. The CDR3 totals 14 residues. Germline assignment: CDR1 PRHDT and CDR2 FYEKMQ (reference sequence).

The DNA for the CDR3 is TGTGCCAGCACCTCAGCGGGAGGGCACCAAGAGACCCAGTACTTC. Protein product: CASTSAGGHQETQYF. The rearrangement uses TRBV6-5 and TRBJ2-5, with 10 bases lining up with TRBD2. The CDR3 extends over 15 amino acids. After removal of 7 bases from V and 0 bases from J, the junction contained 5 bases not matched to a gene. Germline CDR1 reads MNHEY; CDR2 reads SVGAGI.